The source of this T cell receptor (beta chain) is a study of blood T cell repertoires in COVID-19. Study-wide background: The United States, Italy and Spain were the sources of the acute and convalescent COVID-19 samples.

Original methodology: How many nucleated cells were present was estimated from reference gene primer amplification. TCRdb's copy holds only in-frame clones and misses some; the assay was immunoSEQ multiplex PCR. V and J calls plus clone size are reproduced from that table; the DNA served to infer D and trimming. The sample lists over 200,000 clones; 83% were seen once. This CDR3 region has 16 residues. With 6 bases removed from V and 3 bases from J, the gap between germline ends came to 18 bases. CDR1 and CDR2 from the germline V gene are MDHEN and SYDVKM. The receptor's source is a woman in her forties with active or convalescent COVID-19. V gene TRBV28 combines with J gene TRBJ1-3; tentative D call: TRBD1 (6 bases). The sample was peripheral blood. CDR3 region: CASSDPRGSGGNTIYF. The CDR3 coding sequence is TGTGCCAGCAGCGACCCTAGGGGGTCGGGTGGAAACACCATATATTTT.